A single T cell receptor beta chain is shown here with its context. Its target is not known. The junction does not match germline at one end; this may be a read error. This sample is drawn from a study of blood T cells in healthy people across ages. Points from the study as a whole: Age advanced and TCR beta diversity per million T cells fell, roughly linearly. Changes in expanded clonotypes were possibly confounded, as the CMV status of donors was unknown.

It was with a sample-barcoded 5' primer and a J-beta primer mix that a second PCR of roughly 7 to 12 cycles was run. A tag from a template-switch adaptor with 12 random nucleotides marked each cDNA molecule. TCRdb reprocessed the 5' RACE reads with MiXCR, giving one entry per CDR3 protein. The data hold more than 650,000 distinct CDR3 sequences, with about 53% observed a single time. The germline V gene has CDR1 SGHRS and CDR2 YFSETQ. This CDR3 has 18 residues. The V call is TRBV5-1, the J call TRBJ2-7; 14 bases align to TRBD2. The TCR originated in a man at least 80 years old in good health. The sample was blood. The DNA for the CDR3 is TGCGCCAGCAGCTTAGAAACGGGGACTAGCGGGAGAACCTATGAGCAGTACTTC. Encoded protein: CASSLETGTSGRTYEQYF.